The 7 T cell receptor beta chains listed next were all sequenced from one sample in a study of blood T cell repertoires in COVID-19. Libraries were prepared by immunoSEQ multiplex PCR; TCRdb keeps only in-frame clonotypes and omits some of them. The data show around 240,000 clones, more than 75% seen once. The sample comprised PBMCs or T cells enriched from blood (not recorded which). These receptors all come from a woman between 45 and 65 years old who had recovered from COVID-19.

This rearrangement joins TRBV4-1 to TRBJ1-1; D might be TRBD1 (5 bases). CDR1 is MGHRA and CDR2 is YSYEKL in the germline V gene. V gave up 1 base and J gave up 6 bases, with 18 bases separating them. The CDR3 length is 16 residues. For the CDR3, the DNA is TGCGCCAGCAGCCAAGGGTCGGGACTTGGAGAGGCTGAAGCTTTCTTT. Protein sequence: CASSQGSGLGEAEAFF.

CDR3 sequence: CASSLAQTPLAYTF. CDR3 coding DNA: TGTGCCAGCAGCTTAGCCCAGACACCGCTTGCCTACACCTTC. The chain joins TRBV7-9 to TRBJ1-2; D is unresolved. CDR3 size: 14 residues. V shed 0 bases and J shed 10 bases, with 15 bases lying between them. Germline lookup yields CDR1 SEHNR and CDR2 FQNEAQ (reference sequence).

Here the CDR3 reads CASSPQAPGNQPQHF. In DNA form, the CDR3 reads TGTGCCAGCAGCCCGCAGGCCCCCGGTAATCAGCCCCAGCATTTT. V gene TRBV6-5 combines with J gene TRBJ1-5; D ambiguous. V lost 6 bases and J lost 4, with 16 bases in between. This CDR3 is 15 amino acids long. Germline CDR1 reads MNHEY; CDR2 reads SVGAGI.

The genes are TRBV10-1 and TRBJ2-3; 9 bases match TRBD1. The germline gives CDR1 WNHNN, CDR2 SYGVQD (reference sequence). The CDR3 runs to 15 residues. Trimming cost V 3 bases and J 4 bases; bases outside gene matches: 5. CDR3 loop: CASSDSGTGPDTQYF. As DNA, the CDR3 is TGCGCCAGCAGTGACTCCGGGACAGGGCCAGATACGCAGTATTTT.

This rearrangement joins TRBV11-2 to TRBJ1-2; tentative D call: TRBD1 (5 bases). V shed 2 bases and J shed 6 bases, with 13 bases lying between them. Germline V gene sequence: CDR1 SGHAT, CDR2 FQNNGV. This CDR3 comprises 14 residues. CDR3 nucleotides: TGTGCCAGCAGCTTACTTGAGGGACTAAATGGCTACACCTTC. It yields the protein CASSLLEGLNGYTF.

This sequence joins TRBV29-1 and TRBJ1-2, with a possible D match to TRBD1 (5 bases). V lost 5 bases to trimming and J lost 5 bases, with 18 bases between them. Germline lookup yields CDR1 SQVTM and CDR2 ANQGSEA. The CDR3 has 14 residues. The CDR3 nucleotides read TGCAGCGTTTGGGGCGGCAGGAACCTGTATGGCTACACCTTC. It codes for CSVWGGRNLYGYTF.

V and J are TRBV6-5 and TRBJ2-6, with 7 bases that match TRBD1. V was clipped by 5 bases and J by 4 bases; unmatched bases: 5. The germline V gene encodes CDR1 MNHEY and CDR2 SVGAGI. This CDR3 spans 15 amino acids. The DNA of the CDR3 is TGTGCCAGCAGTCAAACAGGGGCCGGGGCCAACGTCCTGACTTTC. Translation gives CASSQTGAGANVLTF.